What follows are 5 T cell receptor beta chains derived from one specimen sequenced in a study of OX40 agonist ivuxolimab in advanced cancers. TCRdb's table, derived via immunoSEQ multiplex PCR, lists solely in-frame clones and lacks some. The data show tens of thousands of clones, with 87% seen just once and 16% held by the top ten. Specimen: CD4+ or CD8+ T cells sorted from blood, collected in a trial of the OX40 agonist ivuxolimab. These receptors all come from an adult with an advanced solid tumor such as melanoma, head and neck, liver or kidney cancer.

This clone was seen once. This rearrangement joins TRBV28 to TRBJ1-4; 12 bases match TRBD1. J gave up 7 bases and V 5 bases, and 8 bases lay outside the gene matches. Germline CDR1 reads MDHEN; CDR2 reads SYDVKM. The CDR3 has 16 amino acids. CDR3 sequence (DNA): TGTGCCAGCAGTCCCGGGACAGGGGGCAAGGGTGAAAAACTGTTTTTT. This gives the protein CASSPGTGGKGEKLFF. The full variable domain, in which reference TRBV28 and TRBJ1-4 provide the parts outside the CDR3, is DVKVTQSSRYLVKRTGEKVFLECVQDMDHENMFWYRQDPGLGLRLIYFSYDVKMKEKGDIPEGYSVSREKKERFSLILESASTNQTSMYLCASSPGTGGKGEKLFFGSGTQLSVL.

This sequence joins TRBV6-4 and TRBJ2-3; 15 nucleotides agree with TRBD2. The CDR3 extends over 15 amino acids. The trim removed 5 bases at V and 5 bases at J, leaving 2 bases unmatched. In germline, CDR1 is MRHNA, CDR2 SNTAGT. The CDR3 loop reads CASSLGLAGGDTQYF. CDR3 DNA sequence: TGTGCCAGCAGTCTGGGACTAGCGGGAGGAGATACGCAGTATTTT.

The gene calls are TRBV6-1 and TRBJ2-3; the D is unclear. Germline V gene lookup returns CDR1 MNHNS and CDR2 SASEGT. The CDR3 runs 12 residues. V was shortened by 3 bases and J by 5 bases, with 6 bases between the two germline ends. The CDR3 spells CASSDVQDTQYF. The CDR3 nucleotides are TGTGCCAGCAGTGATGTCCAAGATACGCAGTATTTT.

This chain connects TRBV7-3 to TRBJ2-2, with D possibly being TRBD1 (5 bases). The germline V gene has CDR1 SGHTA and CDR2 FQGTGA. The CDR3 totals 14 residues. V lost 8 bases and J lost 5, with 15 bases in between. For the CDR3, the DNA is TGTGCCAGCGGAACAGGACCTCATACCGGGGAGCTGTTTTTT. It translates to CASGTGPHTGELFF. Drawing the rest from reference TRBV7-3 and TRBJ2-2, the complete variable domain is GAGVSQTPSNKVTEKGKYVELRCDPISGHTALYWYRQSLGQGPEFLIYFQGTGAADDSGLPNDRFFAVRPEGSVSTLKIQRTERGDSAVYLCASGTGPHTGELFFGEGSRLTVL.

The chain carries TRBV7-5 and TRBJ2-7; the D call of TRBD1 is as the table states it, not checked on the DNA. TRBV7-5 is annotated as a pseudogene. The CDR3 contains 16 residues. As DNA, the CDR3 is TGTGCCAGCAGCTTAGTGGTTGGCAGGGACTCCTACGAGCAGTACTTC. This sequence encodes CASSLVVGRDSYEQYF.